The rows below give T cell receptor beta chains drawn from one sample of a study of identical twins. In TCRdb, the 5' RACE reads were re-called with MiXCR into one record per CDR3 protein. The sample lists roughly 470,000 distinct CDR3 sequences, roughly an eighth occurring once. These same data were also listed under a study on yellow fever vaccine responses in identical twins.

The material sequenced was CD4+ T cells sorted from blood. The receptors derive from a woman aged 18-29 years in good health. CDR3s include the opening cysteine and the closing phenylalanine or tryptophan. A D gene is named only where the DNA matches it firmly. Expanded clones get a size class; other rows say once, few or many, or leave the size out.

size: few; J: TRBJ2-7; D: TRBD1; V: TRBV29-1; CDR3: CSVEGFGTGFDEQYF; DNA: TGCAGCGTTGAAGGTTTCGGGACAGGGTTTGACGAGCAGTACTTC
size: NA; J: TRBJ2-5; D: TRBD2; V: TRBV5-1; CDR3: CASSRGTSGSQETQYF; DNA: TGCGCCAGCAGCCGAGGGACTAGCGGGAGCCAAGAGACCCAGTACTTC
size: many; J: TRBJ2-1; D: NA; V: TRBV29-1; CDR3: CSVKGGRLPRAYNEQFF; DNA: TGCAGCGTAAAGGGCGGGCGCCTCCCGAGGGCCTACAATGAGCAGTTCTTC
size: few; J: TRBJ1-1; D: TRBD1; V: TRBV7-2; CDR3: CASSHGQGRSFF; DNA: TGTGCCAGCAGCCACGGACAGGGTAGGTCTTTCTTT
size: NA; J: TRBJ2-1; D: TRBD2; V: TRBV15; CDR3: CATSRDPGLVGGNEQFF; DNA: TGTGCCACCAGCAGAGACCCGGGACTAGTGGGGGGCAATGAGCAGTTCTTC
size: NA; J: TRBJ2-7; D: TRBD2; V: TRBV10-3; CDR3: CAISEASGISSYEQYF; DNA: TGTGCCATCAGTGAGGCTAGCGGGATTAGCTCCTACGAGCAGTACTTC
size: few; J: TRBJ2-1; D: NA; V: TRBV12-5; CDR3: CASASAGKIYNEQFF; DNA: TGTGCTAGTGCCTCGGCGGGGAAGATCTACAATGAGCAGTTCTTC
size: many; J: TRBJ2-7; D: NA; V: TRBV28; CDR3: CASSQVRVSSYEQYF; DNA: TGTGCCAGCTCCCAGGTGCGGGTGTCGTCCTACGAGCAGTACTTC
size: few; J: TRBJ2-3; D: NA; V: TRBV5-1; CDR3: CASSLREGDTQYF; DNA: TGCGCCAGCAGCCTGAGAGAGGGAGATACGCAGTATTTT
size: NA; J: TRBJ2-1; D: TRBD2; V: TRBV7-9; CDR3: CASSPGTSGGEGNEQFF; DNA: TGTGCCAGCAGCCCCGGGACTAGCGGGGGAGAGGGGAATGAGCAGTTCTTC
size: few; J: TRBJ2-7; D: NA; V: TRBV5-1; CDR3: CASSLEGTSTYEQYF; DNA: TGCGCCAGCAGCTTGGAAGGGACCTCCACCTACGAGCAGTACTTC
size: few; J: TRBJ2-1; D: TRBD2; V: TRBV7-2; CDR3: CASSPTSGAVYNEQFF; DNA: TGTGCCAGCAGTCCGACTAGCGGGGCTGTCTACAATGAGCAGTTCTTC
size: NA; J: TRBJ2-2; D: TRBD1; V: TRBV12-3/TRBV12-4; CDR3: CASSPGTGALTGELFF; DNA: TGTGCCAGCAGTCCGGGGACAGGGGCTCTCACCGGGGAGCTGTTTTTT
size: NA; J: TRBJ2-2; D: TRBD2; V: TRBV7-9; CDR3: CASSTAGTTGELFF; DNA: TGTGCCAGCAGCACAGCGGGAACAACCGGGGAGCTGTTTTTT
size: NA; J: TRBJ1-5; D: NA; V: TRBV30; CDR3: CAWNTGITQPQHF; DNA: TGTGCCTGGAATACAGGTATTACTCAGCCCCAGCATTTT
size: NA; J: TRBJ2-2; D: NA; V: TRBV7-2; CDR3: CASSLRPSEAGELFF; DNA: TGTGCCAGCAGCTTGCGACCCAGCGAGGCCGGGGAGCTGTTTTTT
size: once; J: TRBJ2-4; D: NA; V: TRBV4-3; CDR3: CASSQAPGTSDVAKNIQYF; DNA: TGCGCCAGCAGCCAAGCCCCAGGGACATCCGATGTAGCCAAAAACATTCAGTACTTC
size: NA; J: TRBJ2-7; D: TRBD1; V: TRBV4-1; CDR3: CASSVGQGDYEQYF; DNA: TGCGCCAGCAGCGTGGGACAGGGGGACTACGAGCAGTACTTC
size: few; J: TRBJ2-3; D: NA; V: TRBV29-1; CDR3: CSVDGPAGGVPDTQYF; DNA: TGCAGCGTTGATGGGCCAGCAGGGGGGGTACCAGATACGCAGTATTTT
size: NA; J: TRBJ2-5; D: TRBD2; V: TRBV4-3; CDR3: CASSQEMIAGGPRGVETQYF; DNA: TGCGCCAGCAGCCAAGAGATGATAGCGGGAGGGCCGAGGGGAGTAGAGACCCAGTACTTC
size: NA; J: TRBJ2-3; D: NA; V: TRBV24-1; CDR3: CATSDPRGWGTDTQYF; DNA: TGTGCCACCAGTGATCCCCGGGGGTGGGGCACAGATACGCAGTATTTT
size: NA; J: TRBJ2-3; D: TRBD2; V: TRBV11-2; CDR3: CASSLVFRLAGASTDTQYF; DNA: TGTGCCAGCAGCTTAGTCTTCAGGTTAGCGGGGGCTAGCACAGATACGCAGTATTTT
size: few; J: TRBJ2-5; D: NA; V: TRBV20-1; CDR3: CSATLAGEETQYF; DNA: TGCAGTGCTACACTAGCTGGAGAAGAGACCCAGTACTTC
size: few; J: TRBJ2-2; D: NA; V: TRBV5-6; CDR3: CASSLVGQNTGELFF; DNA: TGTGCCAGCAGCTTGGTAGGACAGAACACCGGGGAGCTGTTTTTT
size: few; J: TRBJ1-1; D: NA; V: TRBV7-8; CDR3: CASSQDIPRGTEAFF; DNA: TGTGCCAGCAGCCAGGACATACCACGGGGCACTGAAGCTTTCTTT
size: many; J: TRBJ2-1; D: TRBD2; V: TRBV15; CDR3: CATSSGSSGRNEQFF; DNA: TGTGCCACCAGCTCGGGGAGTAGCGGGAGAAATGAGCAGTTCTTC
size: few; J: TRBJ2-7; D: TRBD1; V: TRBV6-2/TRBV6-3; CDR3: CASSQPYGTADF; DNA: TGTGCCAGCAGTCAACCCTACGGGACAGCAGACTTC
size: NA; J: TRBJ2-7; D: NA; V: TRBV3-1; CDR3: CASSRLENRDTYEQYF; DNA: TGTGCCAGCAGCCGCCTTGAAAACAGGGACACCTACGAGCAGTACTTC
size: few; J: TRBJ2-6; D: NA; V: TRBV6-2/TRBV6-3; CDR3: CASSYTRGNAISGANVLTF; DNA: TGTGCCAGCAGTTACACCCGCGGTAACGCCATCTCTGGGGCCAACGTCCTGACTTTC
size: NA; J: TRBJ2-3; D: NA; V: TRBV13; CDR3: CASSPTLGSTDTQYF; DNA: TGTGCCAGCAGCCCGACCCTCGGAAGCACAGATACGCAGTATTTT